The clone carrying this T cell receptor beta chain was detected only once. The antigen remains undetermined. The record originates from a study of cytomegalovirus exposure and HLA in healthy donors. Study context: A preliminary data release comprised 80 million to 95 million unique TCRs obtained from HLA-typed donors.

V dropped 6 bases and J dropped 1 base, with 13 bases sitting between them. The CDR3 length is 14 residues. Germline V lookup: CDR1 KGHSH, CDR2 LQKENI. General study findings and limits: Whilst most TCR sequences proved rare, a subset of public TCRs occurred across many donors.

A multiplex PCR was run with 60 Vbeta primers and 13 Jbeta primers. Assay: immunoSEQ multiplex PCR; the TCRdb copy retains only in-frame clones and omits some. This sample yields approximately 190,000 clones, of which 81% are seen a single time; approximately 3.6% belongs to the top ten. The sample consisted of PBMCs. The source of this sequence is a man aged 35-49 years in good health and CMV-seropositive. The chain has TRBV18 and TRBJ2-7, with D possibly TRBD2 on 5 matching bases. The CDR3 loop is CASSHSTGSYEQYF. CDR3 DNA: TGTGCCAGCTCCCATTCGACGGGGTCCTACGAGCAGTACTTC.